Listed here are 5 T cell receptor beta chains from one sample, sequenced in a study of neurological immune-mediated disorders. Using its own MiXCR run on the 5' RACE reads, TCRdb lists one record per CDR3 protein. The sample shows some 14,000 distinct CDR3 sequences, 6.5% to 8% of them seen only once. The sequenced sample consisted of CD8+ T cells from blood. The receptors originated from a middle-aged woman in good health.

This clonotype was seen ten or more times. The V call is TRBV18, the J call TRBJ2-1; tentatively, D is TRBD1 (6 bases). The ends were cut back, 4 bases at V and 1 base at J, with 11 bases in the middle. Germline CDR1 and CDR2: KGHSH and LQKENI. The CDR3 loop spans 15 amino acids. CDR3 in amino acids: CASSLWTASYNEQFF. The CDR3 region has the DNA TGTGCCAGCTCACTATGGACAGCTTCCTACAATGAGCAGTTCTTC.

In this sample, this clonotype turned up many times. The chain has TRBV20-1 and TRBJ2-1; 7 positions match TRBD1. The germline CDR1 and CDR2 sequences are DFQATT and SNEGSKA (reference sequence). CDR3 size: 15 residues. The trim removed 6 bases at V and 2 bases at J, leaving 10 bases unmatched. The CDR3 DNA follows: TGCAGTGCGGAGGACGGGACAGTGGCCTACAATGAGCAGTTCTTC. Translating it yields CSAEDGTVAYNEQFF.

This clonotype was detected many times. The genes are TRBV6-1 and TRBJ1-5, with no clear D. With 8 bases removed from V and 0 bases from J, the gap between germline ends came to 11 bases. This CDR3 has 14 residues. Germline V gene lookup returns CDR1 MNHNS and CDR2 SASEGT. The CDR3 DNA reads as TGTGCCAGCTGGAGACACTATAGCAATCAGCCCCAGCATTTT. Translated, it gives CASWRHYSNQPQHF.

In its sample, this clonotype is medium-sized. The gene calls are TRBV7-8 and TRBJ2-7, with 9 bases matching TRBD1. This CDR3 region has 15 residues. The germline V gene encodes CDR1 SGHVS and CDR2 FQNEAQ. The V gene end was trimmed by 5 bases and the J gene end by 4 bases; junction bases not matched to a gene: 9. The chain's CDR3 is CASSPPDRGTYEQYF. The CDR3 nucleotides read TGTGCCAGCAGCCCCCCAGACAGGGGGACTTACGAGCAGTACTTC.

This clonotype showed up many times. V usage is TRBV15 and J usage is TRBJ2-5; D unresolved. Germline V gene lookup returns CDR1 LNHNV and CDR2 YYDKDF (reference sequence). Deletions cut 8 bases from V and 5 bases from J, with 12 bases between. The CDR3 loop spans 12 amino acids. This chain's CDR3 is CATSVAGETQYF. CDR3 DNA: TGTGCCACCTCAGTGGCAGGCGAGACCCAGTACTTC.